These 24 T cell receptor beta chains came from one sample sequenced in a study of cytomegalovirus exposure and HLA in healthy donors. The PCR employed 60 Vbeta primers together with 13 Jbeta primers. TCRdb's copy holds only in-frame clones and misses some; the assay was immunoSEQ multiplex PCR. The sample includes 85,000 to 100,000 clones, roughly three quarters of them seen just once. Sequencing was performed on PBMCs. The receptors stem from a woman aged 55-69 years in good health and CMV-seronegative.

V and J are TRBV7-9 and TRBJ1-6; TRBD1 agrees at 7 bases. Germline V lookup: CDR1 SEHNR, CDR2 FQNEAQ (reference sequence). After removal of 5 bases from V and 9 bases from J, the junction contained 4 bases not matched to a gene. This CDR3 spans 13 amino acids. CDR3 in amino acids: CASSTRQGSPLHF. The DNA of the CDR3 is TGTGCCAGCAGCACTCGACAGGGTTCACCCCTCCACTTT.

The chain has TRBV7-9 and TRBJ1-1, with D maybe TRBD1 (5 bases). This CDR3 is built from 16 residues. Germline V gene sequence: CDR1 SEHNR, CDR2 FQNEAQ (reference sequence). The V end lost 0 bases, the J end lost 0 bases, and 11 bases lay between the germline ends. The DNA for the CDR3 is TGTGCCAGCAGCTTAGCGGGGCTGCTGATGAACACTGAAGCTTTCTTT. This sequence encodes CASSLAGLLMNTEAFF.

This clone was counted a few times. The chain employs TRBV27 and TRBJ2-3; a possible D gene is TRBD1 (6 bases). The CDR3 spans 14 residues. CDR1 and CDR2 from the germline V gene are MNHEY and SMNVEV (reference sequence). V lost 0 bases and J lost 8, with 12 bases in between. CDR3 bases: TGTGCCAGCAGTTTATCGACGACAGGCCCTACGCAGTATTTT. Its protein is CASSLSTTGPTQYF.

The chain employs TRBV7-9 and TRBJ2-7, with 11 bases matching TRBD2. The V gene end was trimmed by 3 bases and the J gene end by 5 bases; junction bases not matched to a gene: 6. Germline assignment: CDR1 SEHNR and CDR2 FQNEAQ (reference sequence). The CDR3 consists of 15 residues. The chain's CDR3 is CASSFGLAGVDEQYF. As DNA, the CDR3 is TGTGCCAGCAGCTTCGGACTAGCGGGTGTTGACGAGCAGTACTTC.

The rearrangement links TRBV6-1 to TRBJ2-5, with D tentatively TRBD1 (6 bases). Trimming shortened V by 3 bases and J by 4 bases, and 18 bases separated the two germline ends. This CDR3 region has 16 residues. The germline CDR1 and CDR2 sequences are MNHNS and SASEGT. The CDR3 is CASSEQTPGTRETQYF. As DNA, the CDR3 is TGTGCCAGCAGTGAGCAGACCCCCGGGACAAGAGAGACCCAGTACTTC.

The gene calls are TRBV7-2 and TRBJ1-1; no clear D. V was cut by 1 base and J by 2 bases, with 8 bases left in between. CDR3 length equals 14 residues. Germline assignment: CDR1 SGHTA and CDR2 FQGNSA. As DNA, the CDR3 is TGTGCCAGCAGCTTAGGACACCTTAACACTGAAGCTTTCTTT. The encoded protein is CASSLGHLNTEAFF.

The chain carries TRBV19 and TRBJ1-1, with no clear D. CDR1 and CDR2 from the germline V gene are LNHDA and SQIVND (reference sequence). Trimming took 6 bases from V and 0 from J, leaving 8 bases between them. The CDR3 sequence is 13 residues long. The CDR3 nucleotides read TGTGCCAGTAGAGTTCAGGTGAACACTGAAGCTTTCTTT. Translation gives CASRVQVNTEAFF.

This clone was seen once. CDR3 in DNA: TGTGCCAGCAGTTTACATCAGTCGAACACTGAAGCTTTCTTT. It translates to CASSLHQSNTEAFF. This chain uses TRBV28 with TRBJ1-1, with D uncertain. Per germline, CDR1 MDHEN and CDR2 SYDVKM. Trimming removed 2 bases from V and 1 base from J, with 8 bases in between. The CDR3 covers 14 residues.

This clone occurred once. The rearrangement uses TRBV12-5 and TRBJ2-1; 7 bases are shared with TRBD2. The V segment lost 3 bases and the J segment 8 bases; nucleotides outside the gene matches: 16. Germline V gene data show CDR1 as LGHNT and CDR2 as FRNRAP. CDR3 length equals 17 residues. CDR3 sequence: CASGFSSGAGEYDEQFF. DNA for the CDR3: TGTGCTAGTGGTTTCTCTTCGGGTGCGGGAGAATATGATGAGCAGTTCTTC.

This clone was observed a handful of times. The rearrangement links TRBV7-9 to TRBJ2-7; 10 bases match TRBD2. In germline, CDR1 is SEHNR, CDR2 FQNEAQ (reference sequence). V lost 5 bases to trimming and J lost 0 bases; unmatched junction nucleotides: 10. The length of the CDR3 is 17 residues. The CDR3 spells CASSLMTGTSVSYEQYF. In DNA form, the CDR3 reads TGTGCCAGCAGCCTAATGACCGGGACTAGCGTCTCCTACGAGCAGTACTTC.

The chain has TRBV5-1 and TRBJ2-1; D is unresolved. Trimming pared 0 bases from V and 5 bases from J, leaving 9 bases between. Germline V CDR1 and CDR2: SGHRS, YFSETQ. This CDR3 is 14 amino acids long. CDR3 protein: CASSLESSHNEQFF. CDR3 nucleotides: TGCGCCAGCAGCTTGGAATCATCCCACAATGAGCAGTTCTTC.

This chain links TRBV2 with TRBJ1-1; the D gene is possibly TRBD1 (5 bases). CDR3 size: 11 residues. Germline V gene data show CDR1 as SNHLY and CDR2 as FYNNEI. Trimming shortened V by 6 bases and J by 8 bases, and 10 bases separated the two germline ends. The CDR3 here is CASSGGGEAFF. Here the CDR3 DNA reads TGTGCCAGCAGCGGGGGGGGAGAAGCTTTCTTT.

This clone was observed once. The rearrangement links TRBV7-2 to TRBJ2-3, with 7 positions matching TRBD2. In germline, CDR1 is SGHTA, CDR2 FQGNSA. Unmatched junction bases numbered 16, after V lost 5 bases and J lost 2 bases. This CDR3 spans 18 amino acids. CDR3 coding DNA: TGTGCCAGCAGCCAAGCAACCGGGACTATCATTGCCACAGATACGCAGTATTTT. This gives the protein CASSQATGTIIATDTQYF.

The CDR3 nucleotides are TGTGCCATCAGTCCCGGACTAGCGGGAGTAAACGAGCAGTACTTC. Translated: CAISPGLAGVNEQYF. The rearrangement uses TRBV10-3 and TRBJ2-7, with 13 positions matching TRBD2. Germline-derived CDR1 and CDR2 are ENHRY and SYGVKD. Trimming cost V 5 bases and J 5 bases; bases outside gene matches: 6. This CDR3 is 15 amino acids long.

The gene calls are TRBV19 and TRBJ1-1; tentative D call: TRBD1 (5 bases). The CDR3 is 14 residues long. The germline gives CDR1 LNHDA, CDR2 SQIVND (reference sequence). Trimming cost V 5 bases and J 3 bases, with 13 bases left between them. The CDR3 DNA reads TGTGCCAGTAGTTTGGGACTGACGGACACTGAAGCTTTCTTT. Protein sequence: CASSLGLTDTEAFF.

Turning to this clone: An end of the junction differs from the germline gene, which may be a read error. This chain links TRBV30 with TRBJ2-7, with D perhaps TRBD1 (6 bases). Germline V CDR1 and CDR2: GTSNPN, SVGIG (reference sequence). The CDR3 contains 13 residues. CDR3 coding DNA: TGTGCCTGGAGTGTAATGGGGGCTGGGAGCAGTAGCTTC. Translated: CAWSVMGAGSSSF. Combining the CDR3 with reference TRBV30 and TRBJ2-7 gives the whole variable domain SQTIHQWPATLVQPVGSPLSLECTVEGTSNPNLYWYRQAAGRGLQLLFYSVGIGQISSEVPQNLSASRPQDRQFILSSKKLLLSDSGFYLCAWSVMGAGSSSFGPGTRLTVT.

The chain employs TRBV27 and TRBJ1-5; D may be TRBD1 (5 bases). CDR1 is MNHEY and CDR2 is SMNVEV in the germline V gene (reference sequence). The CDR3 consists of 14 residues. Between the trimmed V and J ends, which lost 8 bases and 3 bases, there was a span of 14 bases. CDR3 loop: CASWAAGHNQPQHF. CDR3 DNA sequence: TGTGCCAGCTGGGCGGCCGGACACAATCAGCCCCAGCATTTT.

The V and J genes are TRBV7-8 and TRBJ1-5; 8 bases fit TRBD1. J lost 7 bases, V lost 4 bases, and 9 bases had no gene match. CDR3 length: 15 residues. Germline assignment: CDR1 SGHVS and CDR2 FQNEAQ. In DNA, the CDR3 is TGTGCCAGCAGCTCTTCAGGGGGCTCGGGACAGCCCCAGCATTTT. Its protein product is CASSSSGGSGQPQHF.

This chain links TRBV2 with TRBJ1-5; D gene uncertain. V was shortened by 6 bases and J by 0 bases, with 9 bases between the two germline ends. From germline, CDR1 is SNHLY and CDR2 FYNNEI. This CDR3 contains 14 residues. The chain's CDR3 is CASRHVDSNQPQHF. In DNA form, the CDR3 reads TGTGCCAGCAGACACGTTGATAGCAATCAGCCCCAGCATTTT.

The gene calls are TRBV5-6 and TRBJ2-7; 8 nucleotides align to TRBD1. CDR1 and CDR2 (germline): SGHDT, YYEEEE. With 4 bases clipped from V and 3 bases from J, the junction kept 6 bases outside the gene matches. This CDR3 has 14 amino acids. CDR3 sequence (DNA): TGTGCCAGCAGCGTGGACAGGGTGTTCTACGAGCAGTACTTC. Protein product: CASSVDRVFYEQYF. Combining the CDR3 with reference TRBV5-6 and TRBJ2-7 gives the whole variable domain DAGVTQSPTHLIKTRGQQVTLRCSPKSGHDTVSWYQQALGQGPQFIFQYYEEEERQRGNFPDRFSGHQFPNYSSELNVNALLLGDSALYLCASSVDRVFYEQYFGPGTRLTVT.

J is TRBJ2-7 and V is TRBV13, with TRBD2 matching over 9 bases. CDR3 length: 15 residues. Germline lookup yields CDR1 PRHDT and CDR2 FYEKMQ (reference sequence). V shed 5 bases and J 6 bases; nucleotides not matched to a gene: 11. The CDR3 sequence: CASSPQGSGSREQYF. CDR3 nucleotides: TGTGCCAGCAGCCCCCAGGGTAGCGGGAGTCGCGAGCAGTACTTC.

The rearrangement joins TRBV27 to TRBJ2-7; 7 bases fit TRBD1. The CDR3 contains 13 residues. Germline trimming cut 4 bases from V and 1 base from J; bases unmatched to any gene: 1. Germline V gene data show CDR1 as MNHEY and CDR2 as SMNVEV (reference sequence). CDR3 bases: TGTGCCAGCAGTTCGACAGGGTCCTACGAGCAGTACTTC. Translated: CASSSTGSYEQYF.

This clone was counted between two and nine times. V is TRBV7-6 and J is TRBJ2-1; D is unresolved. Trimming took off 3 bases at V and 7 bases at J, with 13 bases between the two ends. The length of the CDR3 is 14 residues. CDR1 is SGHVS and CDR2 is FNYEAQ in the germline V gene. CDR3 protein: CASSFLDSTNEQFF. In DNA, the CDR3 is TGTGCCAGCAGCTTTCTCGACTCCACTAATGAGCAGTTCTTC.

The V and J genes are TRBV27 and TRBJ1-6; 7 nucleotides line up with TRBD1. The V gene end was trimmed by 5 bases and the J gene end by 7 bases; junction bases not matched to a gene: 8. In germline, CDR1 is MNHEY, CDR2 SMNVEV (reference sequence). The CDR3 is made up of 15 amino acids. The CDR3 bases are TGTGCCAGCAGTACTTTGGCAGGGGGGAATTCACCCCTCCACTTT. This gives the protein CASSTLAGGNSPLHF.